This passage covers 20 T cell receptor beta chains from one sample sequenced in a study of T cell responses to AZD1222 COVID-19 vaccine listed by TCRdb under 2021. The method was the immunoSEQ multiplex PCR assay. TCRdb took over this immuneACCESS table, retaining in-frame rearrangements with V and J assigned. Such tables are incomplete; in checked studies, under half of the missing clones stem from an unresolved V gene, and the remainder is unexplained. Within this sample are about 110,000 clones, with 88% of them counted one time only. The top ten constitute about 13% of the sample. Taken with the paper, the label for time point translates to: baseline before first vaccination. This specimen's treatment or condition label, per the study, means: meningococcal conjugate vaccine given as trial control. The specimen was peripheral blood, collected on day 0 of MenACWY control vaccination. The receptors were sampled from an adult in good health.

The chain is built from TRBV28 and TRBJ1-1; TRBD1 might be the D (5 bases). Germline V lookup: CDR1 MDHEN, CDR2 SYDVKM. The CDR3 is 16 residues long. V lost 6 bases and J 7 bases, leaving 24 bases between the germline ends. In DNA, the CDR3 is TGTGCCAGCAGAAATTTAAACGGGGGGACGAGCGGTGAAGCTTTCTTT. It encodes CASRNLNGGTSGEAFF. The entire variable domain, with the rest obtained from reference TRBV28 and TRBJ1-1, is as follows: DVKVTQSSRYLVKRTGEKVFLECVQDMDHENMFWYRQDPGLGLRLIYFSYDVKMKEKGDIPEGYSVSREKKERFSLILESASTNQTSMYLCASRNLNGGTSGEAFFGQGTRLTVV.

In nucleotides, the CDR3 is TGTGCCTGGAGGGGGACAGGCGACTGGGGTTCACCCCTCCACTTT. It specifies CAWRGTGDWGSPLHF. The genes are TRBV30 and TRBJ1-6, with TRBD1 matching 8 bases. The CDR3 extends over 15 amino acids. V lost 3 bases to trimming and J lost 9 bases; unmatched junction nucleotides: 10. Germline loops: CDR1 GTSNPN, CDR2 SVGIG (reference sequence).

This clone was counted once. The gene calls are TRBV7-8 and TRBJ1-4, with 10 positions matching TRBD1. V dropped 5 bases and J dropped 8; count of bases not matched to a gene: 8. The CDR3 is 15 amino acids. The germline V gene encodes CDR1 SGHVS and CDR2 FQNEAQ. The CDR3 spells CASSPGTGVGEKLFF. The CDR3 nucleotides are TGTGCCAGCAGCCCGGGGACAGGGGTAGGAGAAAAACTGTTTTTT.

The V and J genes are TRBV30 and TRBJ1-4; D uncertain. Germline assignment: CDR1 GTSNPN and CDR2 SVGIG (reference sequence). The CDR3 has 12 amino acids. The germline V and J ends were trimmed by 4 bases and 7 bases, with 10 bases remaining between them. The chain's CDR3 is CAWNRDGEKLFF. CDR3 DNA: TGTGCCTGGAACCGGGATGGTGAAAAACTGTTTTTT.

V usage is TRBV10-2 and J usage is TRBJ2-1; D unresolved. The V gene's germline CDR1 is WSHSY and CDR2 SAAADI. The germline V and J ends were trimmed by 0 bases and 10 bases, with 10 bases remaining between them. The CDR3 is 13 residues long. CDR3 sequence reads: CASSESLVREQFF. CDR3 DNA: TGCGCCAGCAGTGAGTCGCTAGTCCGGGAGCAGTTCTTC.

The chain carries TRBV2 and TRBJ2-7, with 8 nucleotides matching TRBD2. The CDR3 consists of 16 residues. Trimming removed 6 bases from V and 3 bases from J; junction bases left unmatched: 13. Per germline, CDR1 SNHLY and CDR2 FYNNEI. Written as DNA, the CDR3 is TGTGCCAGCAGAGGAGGCAGAGCGGGGGTCAACTACGAGCAGTACTTC. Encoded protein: CASRGGRAGVNYEQYF.

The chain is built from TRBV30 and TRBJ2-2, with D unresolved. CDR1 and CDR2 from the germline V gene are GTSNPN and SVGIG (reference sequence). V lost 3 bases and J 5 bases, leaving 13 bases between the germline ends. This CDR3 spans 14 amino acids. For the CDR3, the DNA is TGTGCCTGGAGCTCCGGTCCTTGGACCGGGGAGCTGTTTTTT. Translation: CAWSSGPWTGELFF.

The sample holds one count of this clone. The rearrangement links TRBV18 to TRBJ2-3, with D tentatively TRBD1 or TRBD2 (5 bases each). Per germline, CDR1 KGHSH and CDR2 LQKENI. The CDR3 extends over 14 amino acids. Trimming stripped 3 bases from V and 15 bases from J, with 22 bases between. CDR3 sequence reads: CASSPPPGAGGEYF. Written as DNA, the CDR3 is TGTGCCAGCTCACCCCCTCCCGGGGCGGGTGGAGAATATTTT.

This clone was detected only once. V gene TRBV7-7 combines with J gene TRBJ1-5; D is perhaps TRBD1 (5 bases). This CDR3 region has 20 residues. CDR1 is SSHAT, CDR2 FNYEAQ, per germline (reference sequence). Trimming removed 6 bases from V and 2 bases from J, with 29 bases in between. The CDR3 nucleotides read TGTGCCAGCAGACCGGAGGGGCGGGGAGGGACTGGTTCGGGCAATCAGCCCCAGCATTTT. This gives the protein CASRPEGRGGTGSGNQPQHF. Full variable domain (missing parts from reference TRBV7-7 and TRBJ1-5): GAGVSQSPRYKVTKRGQDVTLRCDPISSHATLYWYQQALGQGPEFLTYFNYEAQPDKSGLPSDRFSAERPEGSISTLTIQRTEQRDSAMYRCASRPEGRGGTGSGNQPQHFGDGTRLSIL.

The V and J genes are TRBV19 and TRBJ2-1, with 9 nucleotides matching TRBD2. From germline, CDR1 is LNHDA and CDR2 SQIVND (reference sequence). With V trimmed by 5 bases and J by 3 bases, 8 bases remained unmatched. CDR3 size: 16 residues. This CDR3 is CASSDERGVVYNEQFF. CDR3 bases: TGTGCCAGTAGTGACGAGCGGGGGGTAGTCTACAATGAGCAGTTCTTC. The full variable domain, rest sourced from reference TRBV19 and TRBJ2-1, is DGGITQSPKYLFRKEGQNVTLSCEQNLNHDAMYWYRQDPGQGLRLIYYSQIVNDFQKGDIAEGYSVSREKKESFPLTVTSAQKNPTAFYLCASSDERGVVYNEQFFGPGTRLTVL.

This CDR3 is CASSFGADSGNTIYF. CDR3 bases: TGTGCCAGTAGCTTCGGGGCAGACTCTGGAAACACCATATATTTT. This chain links TRBV19 with TRBJ1-3; possible D gene TRBD1, 5 bases. Trimming took 6 bases from V and 0 from J, leaving 12 bases between them. Germline V CDR1 and CDR2: LNHDA, SQIVND (reference sequence). The CDR3 totals 15 residues.

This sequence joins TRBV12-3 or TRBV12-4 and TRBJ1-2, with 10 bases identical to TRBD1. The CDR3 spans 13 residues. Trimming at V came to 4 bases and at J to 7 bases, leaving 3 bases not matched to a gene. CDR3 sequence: CASSWTGGTGYTF. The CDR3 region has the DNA TGTGCCAGCAGTTGGACAGGGGGAACTGGCTACACCTTC.

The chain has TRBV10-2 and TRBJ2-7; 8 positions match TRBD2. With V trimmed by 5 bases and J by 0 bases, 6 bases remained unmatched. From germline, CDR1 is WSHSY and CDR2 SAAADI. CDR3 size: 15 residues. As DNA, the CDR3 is TGCGCCAGCAGTTTAGCGGGGTATCACTCCTACGAGCAGTACTTC. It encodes CASSLAGYHSYEQYF.

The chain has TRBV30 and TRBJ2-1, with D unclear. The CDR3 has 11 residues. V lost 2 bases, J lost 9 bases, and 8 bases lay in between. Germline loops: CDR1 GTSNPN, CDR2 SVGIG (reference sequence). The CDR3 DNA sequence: TGTGCCTGGAGTCCCGGGCTTGAGCAGTTCTTC. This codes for CAWSPGLEQFF.

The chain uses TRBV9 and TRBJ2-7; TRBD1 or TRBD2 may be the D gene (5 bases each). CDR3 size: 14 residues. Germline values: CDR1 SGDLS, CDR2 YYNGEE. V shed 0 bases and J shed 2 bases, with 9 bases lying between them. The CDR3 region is CASSVGDPTYEQYF. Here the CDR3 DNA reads TGTGCCAGCAGCGTAGGGGACCCCACCTACGAGCAGTACTTC. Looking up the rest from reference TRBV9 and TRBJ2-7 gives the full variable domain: DSGVTQTPKHLITATGQRVTLRCSPRSGDLSVYWYQQSLDQGLQFLIQYYNGEERAKGNILERFSAQQFPDLHSELNLSSLELGDSALYFCASSVGDPTYEQYFGPGTRLTVT.

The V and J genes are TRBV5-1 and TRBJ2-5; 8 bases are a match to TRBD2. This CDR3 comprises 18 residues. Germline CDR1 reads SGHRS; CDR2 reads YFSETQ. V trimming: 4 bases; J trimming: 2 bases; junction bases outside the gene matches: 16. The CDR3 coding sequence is TGCGCCAGCAGCCAACCAAACGATCAGCGGGGGTATCAAGAGACCCAGTACTTC. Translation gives CASSQPNDQRGYQETQYF.

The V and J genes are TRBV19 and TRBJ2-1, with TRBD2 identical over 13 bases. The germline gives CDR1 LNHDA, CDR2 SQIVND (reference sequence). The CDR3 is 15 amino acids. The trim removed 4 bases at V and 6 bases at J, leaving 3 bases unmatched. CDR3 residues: CASSTLAGGVNEQFF. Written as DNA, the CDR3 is TGTGCCAGTAGTACACTAGCGGGAGGGGTCAATGAGCAGTTCTTC.

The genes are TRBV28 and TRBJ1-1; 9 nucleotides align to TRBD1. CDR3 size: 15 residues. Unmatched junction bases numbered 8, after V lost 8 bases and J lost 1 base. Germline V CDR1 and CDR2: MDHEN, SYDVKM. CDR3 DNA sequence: TGTGCCAGCGTCTCACAGGGGGCAGGGAACACTGAAGCTTTCTTT. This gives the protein CASVSQGAGNTEAFF.

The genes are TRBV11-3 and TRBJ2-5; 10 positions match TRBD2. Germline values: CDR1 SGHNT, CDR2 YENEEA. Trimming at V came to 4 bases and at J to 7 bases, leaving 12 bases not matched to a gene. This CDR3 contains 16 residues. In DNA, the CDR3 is TGTGCCAGCAGCTCGGGGATAGCGGGGGGTGGAAGGACCCAGTACTTC. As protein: CASSSGIAGGGRTQYF.

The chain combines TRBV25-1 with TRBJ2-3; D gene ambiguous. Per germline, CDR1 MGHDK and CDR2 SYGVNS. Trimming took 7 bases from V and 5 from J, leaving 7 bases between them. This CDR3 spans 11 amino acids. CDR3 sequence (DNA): TGTGCCAGCACGGGCTTAGATACGCAGTATTTT. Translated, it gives CASTGLDTQYF.